This T cell receptor beta chain is drawn from a study of blood T cell repertoires in COVID-19. Original data processing: Scientists estimated how many nucleated cells there were by amplifying reference gene primers. Method: immunoSEQ multiplex PCR; TCRdb's copy keeps in-frame clones and lacks some. D and trimming were read from the DNA, whereas the V and J calls and clone size are those reported in that table. The sample lists some 77,000 clones, over 80% occurring once. Trimming stripped 2 bases from V and 0 bases from J, with 15 bases between. The CDR3 totals 17 residues. CDR1 is KGHSH, CDR2 LQKENI, per germline.

This TCR was sampled from an older woman with acute or convalescent COVID-19. Sequencing used peripheral blood. J is TRBJ2-3 and V is TRBV18, with D perhaps TRBD2 (6 bases). CDR3 in amino acids: CASSPEGWGLSTDTQYF. The DNA for the CDR3 is TGTGCCAGCTCACCAGAAGGGTGGGGACTTAGCACAGATACGCAGTATTTT. The variable domain in full, with the rest retrieved from reference TRBV18 and TRBJ2-3, is NAGVMQNPRHLVRRRGQEARLRCSPMKGHSHVYWYRQLPEEGLKFMVYLQKENIIDESGMPKERFSAEFPKEGPSILRIQQVVRGDSAAYFCASSPEGWGLSTDTQYFGPGTRLTVL.